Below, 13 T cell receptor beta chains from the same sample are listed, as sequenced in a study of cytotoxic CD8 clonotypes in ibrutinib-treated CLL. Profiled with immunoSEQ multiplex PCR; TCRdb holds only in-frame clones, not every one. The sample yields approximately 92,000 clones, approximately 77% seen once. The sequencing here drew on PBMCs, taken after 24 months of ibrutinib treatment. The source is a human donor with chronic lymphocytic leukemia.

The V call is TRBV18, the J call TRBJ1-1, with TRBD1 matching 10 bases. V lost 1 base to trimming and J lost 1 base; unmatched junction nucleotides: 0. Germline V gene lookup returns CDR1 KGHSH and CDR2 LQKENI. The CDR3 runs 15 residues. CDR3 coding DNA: TGTGCCAGCTCACCACGGACAGGGGGGAACACTGAAGCTTTCTTT. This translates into CASSPRTGGNTEAFF. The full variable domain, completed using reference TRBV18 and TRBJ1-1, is NAGVMQNPRHLVRRRGQEARLRCSPMKGHSHVYWYRQLPEEGLKFMVYLQKENIIDESGMPKERFSAEFPKEGPSILRIQQVVRGDSAAYFCASSPRTGGNTEAFFGQGTRLTVV.

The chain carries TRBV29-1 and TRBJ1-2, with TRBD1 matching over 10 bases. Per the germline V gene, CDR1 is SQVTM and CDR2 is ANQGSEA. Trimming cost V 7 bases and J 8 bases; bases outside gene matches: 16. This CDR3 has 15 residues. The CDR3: CSAGEYRDRGRGYTF. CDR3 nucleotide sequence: TGCAGCGCCGGAGAATACCGGGACAGGGGTAGGGGCTACACCTTC.

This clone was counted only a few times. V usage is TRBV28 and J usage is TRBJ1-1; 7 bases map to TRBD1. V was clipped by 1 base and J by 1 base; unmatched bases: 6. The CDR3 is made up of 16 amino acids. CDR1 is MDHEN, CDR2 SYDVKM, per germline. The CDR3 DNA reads TGTGCCAGCAGTTTATTACACGGGACAGCGAACACTGAAGCTTTCTTT. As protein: CASSLLHGTANTEAFF. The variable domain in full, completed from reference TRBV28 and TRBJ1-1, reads DVKVTQSSRYLVKRTGEKVFLECVQDMDHENMFWYRQDPGLGLRLIYFSYDVKMKEKGDIPEGYSVSREKKERFSLILESASTNQTSMYLCASSLLHGTANTEAFFGQGTRLTVV.

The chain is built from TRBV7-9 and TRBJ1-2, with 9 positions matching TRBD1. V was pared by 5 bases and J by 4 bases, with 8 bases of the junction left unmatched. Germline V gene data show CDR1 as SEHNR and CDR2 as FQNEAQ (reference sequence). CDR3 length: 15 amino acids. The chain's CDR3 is CASSRGQGNTYGYTF. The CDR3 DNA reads TGTGCCAGCAGCCGTGGACAGGGGAACACCTATGGCTACACCTTC.

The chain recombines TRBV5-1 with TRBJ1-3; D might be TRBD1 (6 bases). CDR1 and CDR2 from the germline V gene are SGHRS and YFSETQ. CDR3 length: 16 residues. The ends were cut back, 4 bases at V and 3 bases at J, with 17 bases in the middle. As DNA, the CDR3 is TGCGCCAGCAGCACGGATACAGGGAGTAGTGGAAACACCATATATTTT. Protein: CASSTDTGSSGNTIYF.

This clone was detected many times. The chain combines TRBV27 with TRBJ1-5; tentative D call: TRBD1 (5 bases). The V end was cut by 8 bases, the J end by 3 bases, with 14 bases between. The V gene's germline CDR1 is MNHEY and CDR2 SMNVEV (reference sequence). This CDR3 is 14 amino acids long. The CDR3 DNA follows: TGTGCCAGCGGAGGGACGCGGGCCAATCAGCCCCAGCATTTT. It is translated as CASGGTRANQPQHF.

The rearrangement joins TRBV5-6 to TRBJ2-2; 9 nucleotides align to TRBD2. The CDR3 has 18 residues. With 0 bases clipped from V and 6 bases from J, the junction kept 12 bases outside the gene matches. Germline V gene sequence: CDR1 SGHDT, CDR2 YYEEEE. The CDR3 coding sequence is TGTGCCAGCAGCTTGGACCCGAGGACTAGCGCTGGTGCCGGGGAGCTGTTTTTT. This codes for CASSLDPRTSAGAGELFF.

CDR3 loop: CASRPGHQGYNNEQFF. The CDR3 DNA follows: TGTGCCAGCAGGCCAGGGCACCAGGGTTACAACAATGAGCAGTTCTTC. The chain combines TRBV7-2 with TRBJ2-1, with a tentative D call TRBD1 (5 bases). From germline, CDR1 is SGHTA and CDR2 FQGNSA. The CDR3 spans 16 residues. V lost 6 bases and J 5 bases, leaving 20 bases between the germline ends.

The CDR3 DNA is TGCGCCAGCAGCCATCCCGGACAGCCCCAAGAGACCCAGTACTTC. Its translation is CASSHPGQPQETQYF. The chain joins TRBV4-1 to TRBJ2-5; D possibly corresponds to TRBD1 (6 bases). Trimming shortened V by 3 bases and J by 1 base, and 12 bases separated the two germline ends. The CDR3 loop spans 15 amino acids. Germline assignment: CDR1 MGHRA and CDR2 YSYEKL.

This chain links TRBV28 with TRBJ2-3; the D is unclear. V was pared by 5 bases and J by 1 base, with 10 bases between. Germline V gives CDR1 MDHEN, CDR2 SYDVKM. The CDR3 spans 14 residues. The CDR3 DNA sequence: TGTGCCAGCAGTCCACTAACCGGCACAGATACGCAGTATTTT. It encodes CASSPLTGTDTQYF.

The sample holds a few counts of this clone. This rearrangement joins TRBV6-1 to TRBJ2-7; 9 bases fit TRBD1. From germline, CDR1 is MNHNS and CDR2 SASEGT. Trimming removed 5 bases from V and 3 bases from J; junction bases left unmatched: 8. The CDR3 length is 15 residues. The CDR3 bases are TGTGCCAGCAGTTTCACAGGGGGCGCAGTCTACGAGCAGTACTTC. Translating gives CASSFTGGAVYEQYF.

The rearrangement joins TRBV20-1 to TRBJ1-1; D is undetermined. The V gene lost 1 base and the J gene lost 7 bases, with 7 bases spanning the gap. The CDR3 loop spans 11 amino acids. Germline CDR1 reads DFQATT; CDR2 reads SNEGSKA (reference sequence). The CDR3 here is CSARASHEAFF. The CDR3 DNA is TGCAGTGCTAGAGCCTCCCATGAAGCTTTCTTT.

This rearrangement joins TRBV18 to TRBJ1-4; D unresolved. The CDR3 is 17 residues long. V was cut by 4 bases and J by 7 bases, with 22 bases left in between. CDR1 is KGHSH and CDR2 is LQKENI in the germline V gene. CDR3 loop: CASSRVSRGQLSEKLFF. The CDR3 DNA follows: TGTGCCAGCTCACGGGTTTCTCGTGGTCAACTATCTGAAAAACTGTTTTTT.